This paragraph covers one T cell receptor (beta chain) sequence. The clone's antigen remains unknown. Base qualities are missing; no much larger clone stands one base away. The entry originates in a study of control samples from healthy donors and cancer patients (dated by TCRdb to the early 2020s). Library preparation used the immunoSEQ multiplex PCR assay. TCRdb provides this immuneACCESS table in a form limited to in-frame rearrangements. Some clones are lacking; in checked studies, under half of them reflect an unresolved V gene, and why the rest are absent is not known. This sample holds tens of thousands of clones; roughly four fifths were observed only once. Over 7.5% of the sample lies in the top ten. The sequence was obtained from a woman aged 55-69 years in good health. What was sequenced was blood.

CDR3 region: CASRQDYNEQFF. The DNA sequence reads TGTGCCAGCAGACAGGACTACAATGAGCAGTTCTTC. The sequence links TRBV5-4 to TRBJ2-1; perhaps TRBD1 is the D gene, with 5 bases matching. The CDR3, from cysteine to phenylalanine, totals 12 residues. Only the CDR3 DNA stays, 36 bases, in frame from base 1. CDR1 is given as SGHNT and CDR2 as YYREEE, both from the germline V gene (reference sequence). V loses 5 bases of germline sequence and J loses 3 bases, and the interval between the two ends is 6 bases.